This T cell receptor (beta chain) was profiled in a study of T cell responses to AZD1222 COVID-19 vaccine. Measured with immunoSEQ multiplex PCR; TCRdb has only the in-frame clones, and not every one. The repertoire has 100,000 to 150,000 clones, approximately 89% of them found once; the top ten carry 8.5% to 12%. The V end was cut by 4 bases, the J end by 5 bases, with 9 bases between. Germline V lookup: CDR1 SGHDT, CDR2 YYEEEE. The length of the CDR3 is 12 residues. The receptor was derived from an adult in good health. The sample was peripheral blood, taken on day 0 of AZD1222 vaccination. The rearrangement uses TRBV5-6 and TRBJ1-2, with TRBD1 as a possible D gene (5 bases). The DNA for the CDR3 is TGTGCCAGCAGCCAGGGAGCGTATGGCTACACCTTC. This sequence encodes CASSQGAYGYTF. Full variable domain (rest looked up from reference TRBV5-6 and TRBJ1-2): DAGVTQSPTHLIKTRGQQVTLRCSPKSGHDTVSWYQQALGQGPQFIFQYYEEEERQRGNFPDRFSGHQFPNYSSELNVNALLLGDSALYLCASSQGAYGYTFGSGTRLTVV.